This TCR beta chain was documented in a study of chemoradiotherapy in HPV16-positive cancers. Generated by immunoSEQ multiplex PCR, the TCRdb table keeps only in-frame clones and is missing some. There are approximately 14,000 clones in the sample; around 90% occur only once, and 3.5% to 4% lies in the top ten. The CDR3 has 12 amino acids. Germline loops: CDR1 SQVTM, CDR2 ANQGSEA. Trimming shortened V by 7 bases and J by 5 bases, and 14 bases separated the two germline ends. The starting material was blood, obtained from a patient who underwent chemoradiotherapy. The gene calls are TRBV29-1 and TRBJ2-5; D gene unclear. This TCR derives from a human donor with HPV-associated anogenital cancer. The CDR3 sequence: CSARTGWETQYF. CDR3 in DNA: TGCAGCGCCCGGACCGGGTGGGAGACCCAGTACTTC.